These 16 T cell receptor beta chains were sequenced from one sample in a study of radiotherapy plus CTLA-4 blockade in lung cancer. This table comes from immunoSEQ multiplex PCR, and its TCRdb copy is limited to in-frame clones, with some not included. The sample gives about 98,000 clones, 82% of which show up once; approximately 3.7% is in the top ten. The source was peripheral blood, collected from a patient treated with radiotherapy plus ipilimumab. These receptors were taken from a human donor with non-small cell lung cancer who had a partial response to radiotherapy plus ipilimumab.

On this clone: A junction end diverges from the germline sequence, so it may reflect a read error. J is TRBJ2-7 and V is TRBV9; 7 positions match TRBD2. Germline-derived CDR1 and CDR2 are SGDLS and YYNGEE. The length of the CDR3 is 14 residues. The CDR3 DNA reads as TGTGCCAGCAGCGATCTAGCGGACTCCTACGGGCAGTACTTC. This translates into CASSDLADSYGQYF.

The CDR3 region has the DNA TGTGCCAGCTCACCCCGCGGACAGGTTGGTCAGCCCCAGCATTTT. It codes for CASSPRGQVGQPQHF. The chain carries TRBV18 and TRBJ1-5; 7 bases match TRBD1. The CDR3 extends over 15 amino acids. V trimming: 3 bases; J trimming: 6 bases; junction bases outside the gene matches: 8. The germline gives CDR1 KGHSH, CDR2 LQKENI. The full variable domain, rest sourced from reference TRBV18 and TRBJ1-5, is NAGVMQNPRHLVRRRGQEARLRCSPMKGHSHVYWYRQLPEEGLKFMVYLQKENIIDESGMPKERFSAEFPKEGPSILRIQQVVRGDSAAYFCASSPRGQVGQPQHFGDGTRLSIL.

The J gene is TRBJ2-2, the V gene TRBV7-7; a weak D match, TRBD1 (6 bases). This CDR3 has 14 amino acids. CDR1 and CDR2 from the germline V gene are SSHAT and FNYEAQ (reference sequence). V lost 5 bases, J lost 4 bases, and 11 bases lay in between. CDR3 sequence (DNA): TGTGCCAGCAGCGCCACAGGGAGCACCGGGGAGCTGTTTTTT. Protein product: CASSATGSTGELFF.

CDR3 protein: CATSRDTNRVAGELFF. The CDR3 DNA reads as TGTGCCACCAGCAGAGATACAAACAGGGTGGCCGGGGAGCTGTTTTTT. This chain links TRBV15 with TRBJ2-2; possible D gene TRBD1, 6 bases. V lost 0 bases, J lost 6 bases, and 14 bases lay in between. The length of the CDR3 is 16 residues. In germline, CDR1 is LNHNV, CDR2 YYDKDF (reference sequence).

A single count supports this clone. This chain links TRBV2 with TRBJ2-1; D ambiguous. Trimming left V 1 base short and J 6 bases short, with 13 bases between. The germline gives CDR1 SNHLY, CDR2 FYNNEI. The CDR3 length is 15 residues. This CDR3 reads CASSEEALWSNEQFF. For the CDR3, the DNA is TGTGCCAGCAGTGAAGAGGCCCTTTGGAGCAATGAGCAGTTCTTC. Full variable domain (outside the CDR3, taken from reference TRBV2 and TRBJ2-1): EPEVTQTPSHQVTQMGQEVILRCVPISNHLYFYWYRQILGQKVEFLVSFYNNEISEKSEIFDDQFSVERPDGSNFTLKIRSTKLEDSAMYFCASSEEALWSNEQFFGPGTRLTVL.

This clone was seen a few times. The chain joins TRBV15 to TRBJ1-4; D unresolved. CDR1 and CDR2 from the germline V gene are LNHNV and YYDKDF (reference sequence). The V end lost 0 bases, the J end lost 3 bases, and 8 bases lay between the germline ends. The CDR3 runs to 15 residues. The DNA of the CDR3 is TGTGCCACCAGCAGAGACCAGGCACCTAATGAAAAACTGTTTTTT. Translating it yields CATSRDQAPNEKLFF.

The chain links TRBV5-6 to TRBJ2-3; TRBD2 matches at 12 bases. The CDR3 consists of 16 residues. Germline CDR1 SGHDT, CDR2 YYEEEE. The J segment lost 2 bases and the V segment lost 2 bases, leaving 3 bases of the junction unmatched. For the CDR3, the DNA is TGTGCCAGCAGCTTCGGACTAGCGGGGTCCACAGATACGCAGTATTTT. It encodes CASSFGLAGSTDTQYF.

The chain recombines TRBV5-1 with TRBJ1-1; 9 nucleotides agree with TRBD1. Per the germline V gene, CDR1 is SGHRS and CDR2 is YFSETQ. Trimming removed 5 bases from V and 5 bases from J; junction bases left unmatched: 4. CDR3 length: 13 amino acids. CDR3 DNA: TGCGCCAGCAGATGGACAGGGGCTACTGAAGCTTTCTTT. Protein sequence: CASRWTGATEAFF.

The J gene is TRBJ2-3, the V gene TRBV10-2; 10 nucleotides align to TRBD2. The CDR3 spans 14 residues. The V gene's germline CDR1 is WSHSY and CDR2 SAAADI. The ends lost 8 bases at V and 2 bases at J; junction bases unmatched: 4. This CDR3 is CASSTSGVTDTQYF. DNA for the CDR3: TGCGCCAGCTCAACTAGCGGGGTCACAGATACGCAGTATTTT.

The gene calls are TRBV2 and TRBJ2-7; tentative D call: TRBD1 (6 bases). V was pared by 11 bases and J by 2 bases, with 13 bases between. The CDR3 runs 12 residues. Germline V CDR1 and CDR2: SNHLY, FYNNEI. In DNA form, the CDR3 reads TGTGCCTGGGGCCAGGGGACCTACGAGCAGTACTTC. As protein: CAWGQGTYEQYF. The variable domain in full, completed from reference TRBV2 and TRBJ2-7, reads EPEVTQTPSHQVTQMGQEVILRCVPISNHLYFYWYRQILGQKVEFLVSFYNNEISEKSEIFDDQFSVERPDGSNFTLKIRSTKLEDSAMYFCAWGQGTYEQYFGPGTRLTVT.

This chain uses TRBV5-1 with TRBJ2-1; D gene unclear. Germline V gene data show CDR1 as SGHRS and CDR2 as YFSETQ. With 0 bases removed from V and 4 bases from J, the gap between germline ends came to 5 bases. The CDR3 runs 13 residues. The CDR3 region is CASSLAQYNEQFF. The CDR3 nucleotides are TGCGCCAGCAGCTTGGCGCAGTACAATGAGCAGTTCTTC.

The chain joins TRBV6-5 to TRBJ2-1, with 7 bases matching TRBD2. V lost 2 bases to trimming and J lost 7 bases; unmatched junction nucleotides: 8. This CDR3 region has 15 residues. Germline lookup yields CDR1 MNHEY and CDR2 SVGAGI. This chain's CDR3 is CASSYVGLGANEQFF. The CDR3 coding sequence is TGTGCCAGCAGTTACGTCGGACTAGGGGCGAATGAGCAGTTCTTC.

This rearrangement joins TRBV9 to TRBJ2-1; D not certain. Germline assignment: CDR1 SGDLS and CDR2 YYNGEE. V was pared by 3 bases and J by 4 bases, with 17 bases between. The CDR3 has 16 amino acids. The CDR3 protein is CASSGGLGGSYNEQFF. DNA for the CDR3: TGTGCCAGCAGCGGAGGCCTCGGCGGTTCATACAATGAGCAGTTCTTC.

J is TRBJ1-2 and V is TRBV7-8; TRBD1 matches at 11 bases. Germline V gene data show CDR1 as SGHVS and CDR2 as FQNEAQ. V lost 3 bases to trimming and J lost 0 bases; unmatched junction nucleotides: 15. This CDR3 has 20 residues. The CDR3 is CASSFLTVPGQGGPNYGYTF. The CDR3, as DNA: TGTGCCAGCAGCTTCCTTACTGTTCCGGGACAGGGGGGACCTAACTATGGCTACACCTTC. Supplemented by reference TRBV7-8 and TRBJ1-2, the full variable domain reads GAGVSQSPRYKVAKRGQDVALRCDPISGHVSLFWYQQALGQGPEFLTYFQNEAQLDKSGLPSDRFFAERPEGSVSTLKIQRTQQEDSAVYLCASSFLTVPGQGGPNYGYTFGSGTRLTVV.

The chain employs TRBV18 and TRBJ1-2; 7 bases align to TRBD1. Germline V gives CDR1 KGHSH, CDR2 LQKENI. V was clipped by 1 base and J by 10 bases; unmatched bases: 9. The CDR3 sequence is 14 residues long. The CDR3 region has the DNA TGTGCCAGCTCACCACGGGACAGCCGGGTTGCCTACACCTTC. Amino acids: CASSPRDSRVAYTF.

V and J are TRBV30 and TRBJ2-1, with 13 bases lining up with TRBD2. V gave up 3 bases and J gave up 4 bases; unmatched junction bases: 9. Germline V gives CDR1 GTSNPN, CDR2 SVGIG (reference sequence). The CDR3 spans 17 residues. CDR3 in DNA: TGTGCCTGGAGAGGGACTAGCGGGAATTTCGGGTACAATGAGCAGTTCTTC. Protein sequence: CAWRGTSGNFGYNEQFF.